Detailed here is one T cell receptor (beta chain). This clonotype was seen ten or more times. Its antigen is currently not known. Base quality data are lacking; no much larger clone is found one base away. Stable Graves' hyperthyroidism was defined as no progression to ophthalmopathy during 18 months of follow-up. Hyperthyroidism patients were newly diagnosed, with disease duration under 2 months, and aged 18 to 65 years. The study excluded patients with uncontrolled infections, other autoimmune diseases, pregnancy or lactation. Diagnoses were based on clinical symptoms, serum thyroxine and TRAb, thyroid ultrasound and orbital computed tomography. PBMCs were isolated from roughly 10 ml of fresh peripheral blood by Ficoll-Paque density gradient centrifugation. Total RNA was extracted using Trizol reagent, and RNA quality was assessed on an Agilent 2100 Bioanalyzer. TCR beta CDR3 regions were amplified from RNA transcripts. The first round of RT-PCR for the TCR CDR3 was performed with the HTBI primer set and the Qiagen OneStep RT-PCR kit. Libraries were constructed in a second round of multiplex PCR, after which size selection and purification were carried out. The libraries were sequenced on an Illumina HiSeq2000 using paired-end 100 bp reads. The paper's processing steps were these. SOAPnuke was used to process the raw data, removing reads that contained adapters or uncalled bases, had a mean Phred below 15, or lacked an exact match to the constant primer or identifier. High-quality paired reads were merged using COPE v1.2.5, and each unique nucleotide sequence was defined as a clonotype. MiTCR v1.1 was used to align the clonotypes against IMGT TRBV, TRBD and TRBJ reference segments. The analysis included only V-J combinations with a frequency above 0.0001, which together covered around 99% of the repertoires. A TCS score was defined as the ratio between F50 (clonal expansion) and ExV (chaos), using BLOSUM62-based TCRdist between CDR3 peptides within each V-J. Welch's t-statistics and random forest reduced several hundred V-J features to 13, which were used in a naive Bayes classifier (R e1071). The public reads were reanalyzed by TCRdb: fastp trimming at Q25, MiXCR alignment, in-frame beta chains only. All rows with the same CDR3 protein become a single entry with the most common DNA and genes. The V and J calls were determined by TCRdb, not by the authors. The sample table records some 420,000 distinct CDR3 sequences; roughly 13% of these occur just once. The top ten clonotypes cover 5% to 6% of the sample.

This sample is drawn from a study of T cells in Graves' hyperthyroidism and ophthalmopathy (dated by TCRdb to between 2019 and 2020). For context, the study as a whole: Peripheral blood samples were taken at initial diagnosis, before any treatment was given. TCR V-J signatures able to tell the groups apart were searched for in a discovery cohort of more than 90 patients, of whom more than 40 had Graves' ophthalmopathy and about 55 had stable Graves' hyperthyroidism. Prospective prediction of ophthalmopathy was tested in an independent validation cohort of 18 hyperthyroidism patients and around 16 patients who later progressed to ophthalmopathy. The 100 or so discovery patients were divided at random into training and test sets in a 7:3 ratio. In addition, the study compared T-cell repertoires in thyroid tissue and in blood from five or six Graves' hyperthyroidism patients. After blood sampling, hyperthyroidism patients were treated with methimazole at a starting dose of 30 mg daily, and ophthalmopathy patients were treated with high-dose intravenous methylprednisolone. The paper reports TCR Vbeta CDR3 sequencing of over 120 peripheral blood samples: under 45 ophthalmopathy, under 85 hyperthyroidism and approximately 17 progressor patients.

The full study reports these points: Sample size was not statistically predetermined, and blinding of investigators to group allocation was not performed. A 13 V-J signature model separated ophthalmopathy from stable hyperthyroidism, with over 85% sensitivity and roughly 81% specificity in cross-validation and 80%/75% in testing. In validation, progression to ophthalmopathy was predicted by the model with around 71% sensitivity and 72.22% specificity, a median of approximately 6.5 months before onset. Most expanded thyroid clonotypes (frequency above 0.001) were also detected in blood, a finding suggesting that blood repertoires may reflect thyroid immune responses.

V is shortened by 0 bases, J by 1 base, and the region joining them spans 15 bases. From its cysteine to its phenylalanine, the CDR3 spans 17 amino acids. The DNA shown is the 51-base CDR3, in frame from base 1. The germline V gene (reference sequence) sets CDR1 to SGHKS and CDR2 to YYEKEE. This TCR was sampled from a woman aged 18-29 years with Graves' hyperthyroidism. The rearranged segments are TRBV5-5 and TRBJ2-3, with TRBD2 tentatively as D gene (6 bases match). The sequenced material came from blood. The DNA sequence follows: TGTGCCAGCAGCTTGGTCTCGGTAGCGGCACGCACAGATACGCAGTATTTT. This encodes CASSLVSVAARTDTQYF. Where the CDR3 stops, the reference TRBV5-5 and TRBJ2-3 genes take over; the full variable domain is DAGVTQSPTHLIKTRGQQVTLRCSPISGHKSVSWYQQVLGQGPQFIFQYYEKEERGRGNFPDRFSARQFPNYSSELNVNALLLGDSALYLCASSLVSVAARTDTQYFGPGTRLTVL.